Each of the 14 T cell receptor beta chains below was sequenced from the same sample in a study of blood T cell repertoires in COVID-19. TCRdb's copy holds only in-frame clones and misses some; the assay was immunoSEQ multiplex PCR. The table lists fewer than 200,000 clones, about 85% of them singletons. Material: PBMCs or T cells enriched from blood (not recorded which). Every receptor here comes from a woman aged 35 to 49 with acute COVID-19.

The rearrangement links TRBV7-9 to TRBJ1-1; D is uncertain. V was shortened by 2 bases and J by 11 bases, with 12 bases between the two germline ends. The CDR3 totals 12 residues. Germline CDR1 is SEHNR and CDR2 is FQNEAQ (reference sequence). The CDR3 loop reads CASSLWAPGAFF. The CDR3 DNA reads as TGTGCCAGCAGCTTATGGGCCCCTGGGGCTTTCTTT.

The J gene is TRBJ1-1, the V gene TRBV2; D possibly corresponds to TRBD1 (5 bases). Trimming pared 5 bases from V and 1 base from J, leaving 11 bases between. The CDR3 is made up of 14 amino acids. Germline V lookup: CDR1 SNHLY, CDR2 FYNNEI. The DNA of the CDR3 is TGTGCCAGCAGTTCCCCCGACAGGAACACTGAAGCTTTCTTT. It translates to CASSSPDRNTEAFF. Filled out from reference TRBV2 and TRBJ1-1, the complete variable domain reads EPEVTQTPSHQVTQMGQEVILRCVPISNHLYFYWYRQILGQKVEFLVSFYNNEISEKSEIFDDQFSVERPDGSNFTLKIRSTKLEDSAMYFCASSSPDRNTEAFFGQGTRLTVV.

V gene TRBV27 combines with J gene TRBJ1-1, with TRBD1 matching 7 bases. J lost 4 bases, V lost 1 base, and 9 bases had no gene match. CDR1 and CDR2 from the germline V gene are MNHEY and SMNVEV (reference sequence). The CDR3 length is 16 residues. CDR3 DNA: TGTGCCAGCAGTTTATTTACAGGGGCGGGGGGCACTGAAGCTTTCTTT. Its translation: CASSLFTGAGGTEAFF.

Here the CDR3 DNA reads TGTGCCAGTAGTATACAACAGGGTGAAAAACTGTTTTTT. Translating gives CASSIQQGEKLFF. The V and J genes are TRBV19 and TRBJ1-4; weak D call: TRBD1 (6 bases). Germline V CDR1 and CDR2: LNHDA, SQIVND (reference sequence). This CDR3 region has 13 residues. V was cut by 2 bases and J by 7 bases, with 8 bases left in between.

CDR3 in amino acids: CASSLDLAGVIDDEQFF. CDR3 nucleotides: TGTGCCAGCAGCTTAGATCTAGCGGGAGTGATTGACGATGAGCAGTTCTTC. The chain recombines TRBV11-2 with TRBJ2-1, with 10 bases lining up with TRBD2. The CDR3 contains 17 residues. Germline V lookup: CDR1 SGHAT, CDR2 FQNNGV. The trim removed 0 bases at V and 8 bases at J, leaving 10 bases unmatched.

This clone came up once. This chain uses TRBV10-1 with TRBJ2-3; 9 bases line up with TRBD2. V was clipped by 4 bases and J by 7 bases; unmatched bases: 3. This CDR3 has 13 amino acids. The V gene's germline CDR1 is WNHNN and CDR2 SYGVQD (reference sequence). The CDR3, as DNA: TGCGCCAGCAGTGGTAGCGGGAGAAATACGCAGTATTTT. Protein product: CASSGSGRNTQYF.

Remarks on this clone: This could be a read error, since a much larger clone is one nucleotide away. CDR3 bases: TGCGCCAGCAGCTTGGAAAAGGGGAGGACTGAAGCTTTCTTT. As protein: CASSLEKGRTEAFF. The chain is built from TRBV5-1 and TRBJ1-1; the D gene is possibly TRBD1 (5 bases). Germline lookup yields CDR1 SGHRS and CDR2 YFSETQ. The CDR3 extends over 14 amino acids. Deletions cut 0 bases from V and 5 bases from J, with 11 bases between.

This clone was detected only a few times. The chain employs TRBV9 and TRBJ2-7; 8 bases line up with TRBD2. The CDR3 runs to 13 residues. The germline CDR1 and CDR2 sequences are SGDLS and YYNGEE. J gave up 4 bases and V 2 bases, and 2 bases lay outside the gene matches. CDR3 in DNA: TGTGCCAGCAGCGTCACTAGCGGTTACGAGCAGTACTTC. Its translation: CASSVTSGYEQYF.

The chain is built from TRBV19 and TRBJ1-3; D is ambiguous. The V and J ends lost 5 bases and 12 bases respectively, with 17 bases between them. This CDR3 is built from 13 residues. Germline V gene data show CDR1 as LNHDA and CDR2 as SQIVND (reference sequence). The CDR3 coding sequence is TGTGCCAGTAGTCTTCGACCCGATGAGGGCATATATTTT. Its protein is CASSLRPDEGIYF.

The chain employs TRBV5-5 and TRBJ2-7; D gene uncertain. Per germline, CDR1 SGHKS and CDR2 YYEKEE (reference sequence). There are 16 residues in the CDR3. Trimming removed 4 bases from V and 4 bases from J, with 21 bases in between. The CDR3 bases are TGTGCCAGCAGCCTCCCTTCTAGTAGTAGTAGGTACGAGCAGTACGTC. It codes for CASSLPSSSSRYEQYV.

This chain joins TRBV2 and TRBJ2-1; no definite D call. Trimming took 0 bases from V and 0 from J, leaving 18 bases between them. Per germline, CDR1 SNHLY and CDR2 FYNNEI. This CDR3 region has 19 residues. As DNA, the CDR3 is TGTGCCAGCAGTGAAGCAATAGGTGAGGCGGTGAGCTCCTACAATGAGCAGTTCTTC. This codes for CASSEAIGEAVSSYNEQFF.

This rearrangement joins TRBV15 to TRBJ2-3, with TRBD2 identical over 9 bases. Germline values: CDR1 LNHNV, CDR2 YYDKDF (reference sequence). The CDR3 loop spans 12 amino acids. The ends lost 3 bases at V and 12 bases at J; junction bases unmatched: 4. CDR3 bases: TGTGCCACCAGCAGTCAGCGGGAGGCCCAGTATTTT. It codes for CATSSQREAQYF.

V gene TRBV2 combines with J gene TRBJ2-7; D possibly corresponds to TRBD1 (6 bases). Germline V gene lookup returns CDR1 SNHLY and CDR2 FYNNEI. V lost 7 bases and J 2 bases, leaving 18 bases between the germline ends. The CDR3 spans 15 residues. In nucleotides, the CDR3 is TGTGCCAGCAATCCTCGGCAGGGGAGCCCCTACGAGCAGTACTTC. Protein sequence: CASNPRQGSPYEQYF.

The chain carries TRBV12-5 and TRBJ2-1; D possibly corresponds to TRBD2 (6 bases). The CDR3 totals 17 residues. Germline CDR1 LGHNT, CDR2 FRNRAP. The V end was cut by 2 bases, the J end by 9 bases, with 23 bases between. The CDR3 nucleotides read TGTGCTAGTGGTTTGATCCAGGGAGGACCCCTGCGCGGTGAGCAGTTCTTC. Its translation: CASGLIQGGPLRGEQFF.